The present T cell receptor (beta chain) was sequenced within a study of OX40 agonist ivuxolimab in advanced cancers. Study-wide results and caveats: The mean number of expanded clones was higher in CD8+ T cells than in CD4+.

V shed 6 bases and J shed 0 bases, with 15 bases lying between them. From germline, CDR1 is MNHNS and CDR2 SASEGT. The CDR3 contains 15 residues. TCRdb keeps only in-frame clones here, not all; method: immunoSEQ multiplex PCR. The top ten clones hold less than 0.2% of a sample with some 99,000 clones, approximately 94% of them seen once. In the case of this clone: The antigen is undetermined.

This chain joins TRBV6-1 and TRBJ2-7; D ambiguous. The sequencing used CD4+ or CD8+ T cells sorted from blood, collected in a trial of the OX40 agonist ivuxolimab. The sequence came from an adult with an advanced solid tumor such as melanoma, head and neck, liver or kidney cancer. The CDR3 here is CASRDPVMASYEQYF. For the CDR3, the DNA is TGTGCCAGCAGGGATCCAGTGATGGCCTCCTACGAGCAGTACTTC.